These 14 T cell receptor beta chains share one sample of origin, sequenced in a study of T cell responses to AZD1222 COVID-19 vaccine. Clones were sequenced by immunoSEQ multiplex PCR, and TCRdb holds only the in-frame ones, with some missing. The sample yields some 170,000 clones, 85% to 95% seen once. The material was peripheral blood, obtained on day 0 of AZD1222 vaccination. The origin of the receptors is an adult in good health.

CDR3 sequence reads: CATKTGGTDTIYF. The CDR3 region has the DNA TGTGCCACTAAGACAGGGGGCACAGACACCATATATTTT. The chain is built from TRBV12-5 and TRBJ1-3; 10 nucleotides align to TRBD1. Germline lookup yields CDR1 LGHNT and CDR2 FRNRAP. The CDR3 spans 13 residues. Looking up the rest from reference TRBV12-5 and TRBJ1-3 gives the full variable domain: DARVTQTPRHKVTEMGQEVTMRCQPILGHNTVFWYRQTMMQGLELLAYFRNRAPLDDSGMPKDRFSAEMPDATLATLKIQPSEPRDSAVYFCATKTGGTDTIYFGEGSWLTVV.

The chain has TRBV5-1 and TRBJ1-2; 8 bases line up with TRBD1. Germline assignment: CDR1 SGHRS and CDR2 YFSETQ. Trimming cost V 4 bases and J 8 bases; bases outside gene matches: 16. The CDR3 runs to 16 residues. CDR3 protein: CASSLGAATGAGGYTF. For the CDR3, the DNA is TGCGCCAGCAGCCTGGGGGCCGCGACAGGGGCAGGGGGCTACACCTTC.

The genes are TRBV9 and TRBJ2-2, with a tentative D call TRBD1 (5 bases). Germline V gives CDR1 SGDLS, CDR2 YYNGEE. CDR3 size: 13 residues. The germline V and J ends were trimmed by 0 bases and 7 bases, with 7 bases remaining between them. Written as DNA, the CDR3 is TGTGCCAGCAGCGTAGAGCAGGGCGGGGAGCTGTTTTTT. Protein: CASSVEQGGELFF.

The V call is TRBV2, the J call TRBJ1-5, with unresolved D. Trimming stripped 5 bases from V and 8 bases from J, with 10 bases between. The CDR3 is 12 amino acids. From germline, CDR1 is SNHLY and CDR2 FYNNEI. The CDR3 loop is CASSRDLEPQHF. The CDR3 region has the DNA TGTGCCAGCAGTCGGGATCTGGAGCCCCAGCATTTT.

The rearrangement joins TRBV6-6 to TRBJ1-1; TRBD1 matches at 7 bases. Germline V gene lookup returns CDR1 MNHNY and CDR2 SVGAGI (reference sequence). V was pared by 6 bases and J by 6 bases, with 10 bases of the junction left unmatched. The CDR3 contains 14 residues. CDR3 sequence: CASSPPVGQAEAFF. The CDR3 DNA follows: TGTGCCAGCAGCCCACCCGTTGGACAGGCTGAAGCTTTCTTT.

The count of this clone is one. V and J are TRBV18 and TRBJ1-3; D possibly corresponds to TRBD1 (5 bases). Germline loops: CDR1 KGHSH, CDR2 LQKENI. The CDR3 sequence is 17 residues long. Between the trimmed V and J ends, which lost 2 bases and 0 bases, there was a span of 14 bases. CDR3 region: CASSPDYRSYSGNTIYF. In nucleotides, the CDR3 is TGTGCCAGCTCACCAGATTACAGGTCCTACTCTGGAAACACCATATATTTT.

The chain couples TRBV30 to TRBJ1-1; no clear D gene. The ends were cut back, 5 bases at V and 5 bases at J, with 18 bases in the middle. The CDR3 covers 14 residues. Germline loops: CDR1 GTSNPN, CDR2 SVGIG (reference sequence). DNA for the CDR3: TGTGCCTGGGTTGGGCGGAAAGGGTCAACTGAAGCTTTCTTT. Its translation: CAWVGRKGSTEAFF.

A note on this clone: This sample includes further DNA sequences coding for the same CDR3. The chain carries TRBV3-1 (or the pseudogene TRBV3-2) and TRBJ1-2; 7 positions agree with TRBD1. This CDR3 spans 12 amino acids. With 0 bases clipped from V and 8 bases from J, the junction kept 0 bases outside the gene matches. Per germline, CDR1 LGHDT and CDR2 YNNKEL (reference sequence). CDR3 in amino acids: CASSQEGGGYTF. The CDR3 DNA follows: TGTGCCAGCAGCCAAGAAGGGGGCGGCTACACCTTC.

The CDR3 sequence: CASSLGLAEYNEQFF. CDR3 nucleotide sequence: TGTGCCAGCAGCCTGGGACTAGCGGAGTACAATGAGCAGTTCTTC. V usage is TRBV7-2 and J usage is TRBJ2-1; 11 bases align to TRBD2. This CDR3 region has 15 residues. Per the germline V gene, CDR1 is SGHTA and CDR2 is FQGNSA. V trimming: 5 bases; J trimming: 4 bases; junction bases outside the gene matches: 4.

The chain joins TRBV3-1 (or the pseudogene TRBV3-2) to TRBJ2-7; D remains ambiguous. The CDR3 runs 13 residues. Trimming removed 0 bases from V and 0 bases from J, with 3 bases in between. Germline-derived CDR1 and CDR2 are LGHDT and YNNKEL (reference sequence). The CDR3 region is CASSQDSSYEQYF. CDR3 DNA: TGTGCCAGCAGCCAAGACAGCTCCTACGAGCAGTACTTC.

The chain uses TRBV5-6 and TRBJ1-3, with 7 nucleotides matching TRBD1. The CDR3 contains 15 residues. J was trimmed by 0 bases and V by 1 base; bases with no gene match: 1. Germline V CDR1 and CDR2: SGHDT, YYEEEE. The CDR3 spells CASSLRGLSGNTIYF. DNA for the CDR3: TGTGCCAGCAGCTTGAGGGGGCTCTCTGGAAACACCATATATTTT.

V gene TRBV3-1 (or the pseudogene TRBV3-2) combines with J gene TRBJ2-5; TRBD1 agrees at 9 bases. Germline V lookup: CDR1 LGHDT, CDR2 YNNKEL (reference sequence). J was trimmed by 1 base and V by 1 base; bases with no gene match: 1. This CDR3 comprises 15 residues. CDR3 residues: CASSQGTGVQETQYF. CDR3 bases: TGTGCCAGCAGCCAAGGGACAGGGGTCCAAGAGACCCAGTACTTC.

V is TRBV30 and J is TRBJ2-1; no clear D gene. Germline V gives CDR1 GTSNPN, CDR2 SVGIG (reference sequence). V was pared by 2 bases and J by 7 bases, with 12 bases between. This CDR3 is built from 13 residues. CDR3 in amino acids: CAWSPKTGNEQFF. CDR3 nucleotides: TGTGCCTGGAGTCCTAAGACTGGAAATGAGCAGTTCTTC.

With respect to this clone: The junction shows a germline mismatch at one end, possibly a read error. The chain couples TRBV6-4 to TRBJ2-1; 7 bases are a match to TRBD2. The CDR3 contains 16 residues. Germline assignment: CDR1 MRHNA and CDR2 SNTAGT. The CDR3 is CASCDDGGGPHNEQFF. The CDR3 bases are TGTGCCAGCTGTGACGACGGGGGAGGGCCCCACAATGAGCAGTTCTTC.